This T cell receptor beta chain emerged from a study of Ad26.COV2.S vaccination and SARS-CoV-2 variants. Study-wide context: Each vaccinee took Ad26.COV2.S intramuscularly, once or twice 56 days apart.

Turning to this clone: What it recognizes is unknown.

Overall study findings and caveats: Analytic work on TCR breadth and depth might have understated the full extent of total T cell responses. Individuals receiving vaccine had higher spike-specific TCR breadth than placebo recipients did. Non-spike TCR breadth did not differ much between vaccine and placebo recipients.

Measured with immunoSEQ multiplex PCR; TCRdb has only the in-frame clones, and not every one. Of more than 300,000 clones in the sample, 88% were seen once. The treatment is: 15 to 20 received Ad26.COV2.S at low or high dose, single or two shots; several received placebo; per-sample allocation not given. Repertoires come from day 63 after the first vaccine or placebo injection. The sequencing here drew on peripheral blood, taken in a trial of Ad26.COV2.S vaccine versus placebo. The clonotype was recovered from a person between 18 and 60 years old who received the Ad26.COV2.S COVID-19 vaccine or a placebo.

The CDR3 bases are TGTGCCAGTAAGGGCGGACTCTACGAGCAGTACTTC. Its translation: CASKGGLYEQYF. The rearrangement links TRBV28 to TRBJ2-7, with D possibly being TRBD2 (5 bases). Per the germline V gene, CDR1 is MDHEN and CDR2 is SYDVKM. Trimming left V 9 bases short and J 3 bases short, with 12 bases between. The CDR3 loop spans 12 amino acids.